The next 32 T cell receptor beta chains were all read from a single sample in a study of blood T cell repertoires in COVID-19. Assay used: immunoSEQ multiplex PCR; TCRdb lists only in-frame clones, some missing. In the table there are about 49,000 clones, about 86% of which are singletons. Sequencing used peripheral blood. The receptors stem from an elderly woman with COVID-19, enrolled during active disease.

The rearrangement links TRBV7-8 to TRBJ2-3; 7 bases map to TRBD2. Germline V lookup: CDR1 SGHVS, CDR2 FQNEAQ. The CDR3 contains 14 residues. The V gene end was trimmed by 2 bases and the J gene end by 1 base; junction bases not matched to a gene: 0. The CDR3 DNA reads as TGTGCCAGCAGCTTAAGCGGGGGCACAGATACGCAGTATTTT. Translation gives CASSLSGGTDTQYF.

This chain joins TRBV10-3 and TRBJ2-3; TRBD1 matches at 8 bases. Germline assignment: CDR1 ENHRY and CDR2 SYGVKD. The CDR3 is 14 residues long. V was pared by 8 bases and J by 6 bases, with 10 bases of the junction left unmatched. CDR3 bases: TGTGCCATCGGATTGACAGGGGCCAGTGATACGCAGTATTTT. Translating it yields CAIGLTGASDTQYF.

This clone has a single count. V and J are TRBV19 and TRBJ2-3; TRBD2 aligns across 7 bases. CDR3 size: 16 residues. Germline V CDR1 and CDR2: LNHDA, SQIVND (reference sequence). Unmatched junction bases numbered 18, after V lost 9 bases and J lost 6 bases. CDR3 sequence reads: CASRPLGGLGGDTQYF. The CDR3 region has the DNA TGTGCCAGCCGACCCCTCGGCGGGTTGGGGGGGGATACGCAGTATTTT.

This rearrangement joins TRBV20-1 to TRBJ1-5; D is unresolved. The CDR3 sequence is 11 residues long. Germline CDR1 reads DFQATT; CDR2 reads SNEGSKA (reference sequence). V was shortened by 5 bases and J by 11 bases, with 13 bases between the two germline ends. The CDR3 DNA reads TGCAGTGCTTACCGCGGCGGAGCCCAGCATTTT. Its translation is CSAYRGGAQHF.

The genes are TRBV6-6 and TRBJ2-7; a weak D match, TRBD2 (5 bases). The ends were cut back, 1 base at V and 0 bases at J, with 10 bases in the middle. CDR1 is MNHNY and CDR2 is SVGAGI in the germline V gene (reference sequence). The CDR3 loop spans 15 amino acids. In nucleotides, the CDR3 is TGTGCCAGCAGTTACTTGGGAGCTCTCTCCTACGAGCAGTACTTC. Amino acid sequence: CASSYLGALSYEQYF.

The rearrangement uses TRBV4-1 and TRBJ1-5; TRBD1 matches 7 bases. V dropped 4 bases and J dropped 0; count of bases not matched to a gene: 9. Germline lookup yields CDR1 MGHRA and CDR2 YSYEKL. The CDR3 extends over 17 amino acids. CDR3 DNA: TGCGCCAGCAGCCGCGACAGGGCCACTTATAGCAATCAGCCCCAGCATTTT. This codes for CASSRDRATYSNQPQHF.

The CDR3 here is CASSPPSGRRGEQFF. The CDR3, as DNA: TGTGCCAGCAGCCCCCCTAGCGGGAGGAGAGGTGAGCAGTTCTTC. The chain has TRBV25-1 and TRBJ2-1, with 11 nucleotides matching TRBD2. The V segment lost 6 bases and the J segment 9 bases; nucleotides outside the gene matches: 10. Per the germline V gene, CDR1 is MGHDK and CDR2 is SYGVNS. This CDR3 is built from 15 residues.

This chain uses TRBV20-1 with TRBJ2-3, with unresolved D. Deletions cut 5 bases from V and 14 bases from J, with 8 bases between. The CDR3 is made up of 8 amino acids. Germline-derived CDR1 and CDR2 are DFQATT and SNEGSKA (reference sequence). The CDR3 nucleotides read TGCAGTGCTGAGAATGCGTATTTT. Amino acid sequence: CSAENAYF.

The table lists this clone with a few counts. This chain uses TRBV28 with TRBJ1-1; 8 nucleotides agree with TRBD1. This CDR3 is built from 14 residues. Germline CDR1 is MDHEN and CDR2 is SYDVKM. V shed 6 bases and J 5 bases; nucleotides not matched to a gene: 8. The CDR3: CASSRQGARTEAFF. In nucleotides, the CDR3 is TGTGCCAGCAGCCGTCAGGGGGCTCGGACTGAAGCTTTCTTT. Using reference TRBV28 and TRBJ1-1 for the parts outside the CDR3, the full variable domain is DVKVTQSSRYLVKRTGEKVFLECVQDMDHENMFWYRQDPGLGLRLIYFSYDVKMKEKGDIPEGYSVSREKKERFSLILESASTNQTSMYLCASSRQGARTEAFFGQGTRLTVV.

The V gene is TRBV4-1, the J gene TRBJ2-1; 9 nucleotides agree with TRBD2. The CDR3 is made up of 18 amino acids. The V and J ends lost 3 bases and 1 base, in that order; junction bases with no gene match: 10. Germline V gene data show CDR1 as MGHRA and CDR2 as YSYEKL. The CDR3 protein is CASSHPAREGRSYNEQFF. The CDR3 nucleotides read TGCGCCAGCAGCCACCCGGCGCGGGAGGGCCGGTCCTACAATGAGCAGTTCTTC.

The chain couples TRBV2 to TRBJ2-1; TRBD1 agrees at 8 bases. This CDR3 has 17 amino acids. Germline CDR1 SNHLY, CDR2 FYNNEI. V shed 7 bases, J shed 1 base, and the junction held 12 bases outside the gene matches. CDR3 sequence (DNA): TGTGCCAGCACCGAAGCAGGGGGCGCGAAATCCTACAATGAGCAGTTCTTC. The encoded protein is CASTEAGGAKSYNEQFF. The variable domain in full, completed from reference TRBV2 and TRBJ2-1, reads EPEVTQTPSHQVTQMGQEVILRCVPISNHLYFYWYRQILGQKVEFLVSFYNNEISEKSEIFDDQFSVERPDGSNFTLKIRSTKLEDSAMYFCASTEAGGAKSYNEQFFGPGTRLTVL.

This clone was detected only a few times. V gene TRBV19 combines with J gene TRBJ2-5; D remains unclear. The germline V and J ends were trimmed by 5 bases and 2 bases, with 12 bases remaining between them. From germline, CDR1 is LNHDA and CDR2 SQIVND (reference sequence). This CDR3 comprises 14 residues. The CDR3 loop is CASSENTDQETQYF. CDR3 DNA sequence: TGTGCCAGTAGTGAAAATACAGATCAAGAGACCCAGTACTTC.

V and J are TRBV19 and TRBJ2-3, with D possibly matching TRBD2 (6 bases). Germline V gene data show CDR1 as LNHDA and CDR2 as SQIVND (reference sequence). V lost 2 bases and J 0 bases, leaving 9 bases between the germline ends. The CDR3 totals 15 residues. The CDR3: CASSIWAGSTDTQYF. Here the CDR3 DNA reads TGTGCCAGTAGTATATGGGCGGGAAGCACAGATACGCAGTATTTT.

The J gene is TRBJ2-3, the V gene TRBV5-1; 10 bases are shared with TRBD2. Germline assignment: CDR1 SGHRS and CDR2 YFSETQ. The CDR3 is 16 amino acids. Germline trimming cut 5 bases from V and 4 bases from J; bases unmatched to any gene: 10. CDR3 protein: CASRSGNSGRSDTQYF. CDR3 DNA sequence: TGCGCCAGCAGGTCTGGTAATAGCGGGAGGTCAGATACGCAGTATTTT.

The chain recombines TRBV30 with TRBJ1-5; tentative D call: TRBD1 (6 bases). V shed 1 base and J shed 3 bases, with 10 bases lying between them. Germline assignment: CDR1 GTSNPN and CDR2 SVGIG (reference sequence). CDR3 length equals 14 residues. The CDR3 DNA follows: TGTGCCTGGAGTGCCGGACAGTACAATCAGCCCCAGCATTTT. Translated: CAWSAGQYNQPQHF.

On this clone: Germline is not matched at one junction end, which may reflect a read error. In the same sample, other DNA sequences code for this CDR3. The CDR3: CASSSDVTYNEQFF. The CDR3 DNA follows: TGTGCCAGCAGCTCAGACGTTACCTATAATGAGCAGTTCTTC. This chain uses TRBV11-2 with TRBJ2-1, with D uncertain. This CDR3 has 14 amino acids. Germline CDR1 SGHAT, CDR2 FQNNGV.

The rearrangement uses TRBV6-1 and TRBJ2-1; possible D gene TRBD2, 6 bases. Trimming left V 3 bases short and J 15 bases short, with 12 bases between. Germline V gene data show CDR1 as MNHNS and CDR2 as SASEGT. The CDR3 has 11 residues. CDR3 in amino acids: CASSDRETTFF. CDR3 in DNA: TGTGCCAGCAGTGACCGGGAGACGACGTTCTTC.

The rearrangement links TRBV9 to TRBJ1-4, with D possibly matching TRBD1 (5 bases). CDR3 length equals 15 residues. Germline V gives CDR1 SGDLS, CDR2 YYNGEE. V lost 0 bases and J 3 bases, leaving 9 bases between the germline ends. The CDR3 DNA is TGTGCCAGCAGCGTAGATGCAGGGTCTAATGAAAAACTGTTTTTT. Its translation: CASSVDAGSNEKLFF.

The rearrangement joins TRBV27 to TRBJ1-3, with D tentatively TRBD1 (5 bases). Germline loops: CDR1 MNHEY, CDR2 SMNVEV (reference sequence). There are 14 residues in the CDR3. Trimming took off 5 bases at V and 3 bases at J, with 11 bases between the two ends. The CDR3 DNA sequence: TGTGCCAGCAGTGTGTCCAGGGATGGAAACACCATATATTTT. Encoded protein: CASSVSRDGNTIYF.

This clone was picked up many times. This chain links TRBV19 with TRBJ1-4; the match to TRBD1 covers 8 bases. With V trimmed by 3 bases and J by 7 bases, 7 bases remained unmatched. This CDR3 contains 15 residues. The germline gives CDR1 LNHDA, CDR2 SQIVND (reference sequence). As DNA, the CDR3 is TGTGCCAGTAGTATTTGGACAGGGCCTTTTGAAAAACTGTTTTTT. This codes for CASSIWTGPFEKLFF.

This chain links TRBV25-1 with TRBJ2-3; TRBD1 agrees at 11 bases. V shed 2 bases, J shed 4 bases, and the junction held 2 bases outside the gene matches. The CDR3 is 15 amino acids. The germline CDR1 and CDR2 sequences are MGHDK and SYGVNS. CDR3 loop: CASSERTGGADTQYF. The CDR3 nucleotides are TGTGCCAGCAGTGAACGGACAGGGGGCGCAGATACGCAGTATTTT.

DNA for the CDR3: TGTGCCACCCAGAATAGCGGAGAACCTAGCACAGATACGCAGTATTTT. This codes for CATQNSGEPSTDTQYF. The chain recombines TRBV13 with TRBJ2-3; a weak D match, TRBD2 (6 bases). The CDR3 runs to 16 residues. V dropped 10 bases and J dropped 0 bases, with 20 bases sitting between them. CDR1 is PRHDT, CDR2 FYEKMQ, per germline (reference sequence). The entire variable domain, with the rest obtained from reference TRBV13 and TRBJ2-3, is as follows: AAGVIQSPRHLIKEKRETATLKCYPIPRHDTVYWYQQGPGQDPQFLISFYEKMQSDKGSIPDRFSAQQFSDYHSELNMSSLELGDSALYFCATQNSGEPSTDTQYFGPGTRLTVL.

V usage is TRBV28 and J usage is TRBJ1-1, with 7 nucleotides matching TRBD1. Germline CDR1 MDHEN, CDR2 SYDVKM. J was trimmed by 10 bases and V by 5 bases; bases with no gene match: 7. This CDR3 comprises 12 residues. Here the CDR3 reads CASSTTGKGAFF. DNA of the CDR3: TGTGCCAGCAGTACGACAGGGAAAGGAGCTTTCTTT.

The chain uses TRBV7-2 and TRBJ2-1; D might be TRBD2 (5 bases). Germline V gene sequence: CDR1 SGHTA, CDR2 FQGNSA. V shed 5 bases and J shed 10 bases, with 15 bases lying between them. The CDR3 is 13 amino acids. The CDR3 nucleotides are TGTGCCAGCAGCCCGGTGAGGGTAGCGGAGCAGTTCTTC. Translation: CASSPVRVAEQFF.

This clone was detected a few times. The chain uses TRBV6-1 and TRBJ1-2; tentatively, D is TRBD1 (5 bases). V was clipped by 3 bases and J by 2 bases, with 10 bases between them. The CDR3 runs 14 residues. Germline V lookup: CDR1 MNHNS, CDR2 SASEGT. CDR3 DNA sequence: TGTGCCAGCAGTGAGGGCGCAGGGAACTATGGCTACACCTTC. Its protein is CASSEGAGNYGYTF.

The chain combines TRBV5-4 with TRBJ1-2; TRBD1 might be the D (6 bases). The V end lost 3 bases, the J end lost 5 bases, and 17 bases lay between the germline ends. The CDR3 has 15 residues. Germline CDR1 and CDR2: SGHNT and YYREEE (reference sequence). The CDR3 nucleotides read TGTGCCAGCAGCTCAGCAGGGGCGAGGATTTATGGCTACACCTTC. This codes for CASSSAGARIYGYTF.

V and J are TRBV30 and TRBJ2-7; no clear D. Germline-derived CDR1 and CDR2 are GTSNPN and SVGIG (reference sequence). The germline V and J ends were trimmed by 2 bases and 2 bases, with 7 bases remaining between them. This CDR3 contains 12 residues. CDR3 protein: CAWSLEPYEQYF. DNA of the CDR3: TGTGCCTGGAGTTTGGAGCCCTACGAGCAGTACTTC.

This rearrangement joins TRBV9 to TRBJ1-4, with no clear D. CDR1 is SGDLS and CDR2 is YYNGEE in the germline V gene. The CDR3 spans 15 residues. V was pared by 0 bases and J by 5 bases, with 11 bases between. The DNA for the CDR3 is TGTGCCAGCAGCGTAGACGACTTCCCGAATGAAAAACTGTTTTTT. It is translated as CASSVDDFPNEKLFF.

This chain connects TRBV30 to TRBJ1-1; D is undetermined. The CDR3 spans 14 residues. Germline loops: CDR1 GTSNPN, CDR2 SVGIG (reference sequence). The V end lost 2 bases, the J end lost 4 bases, and 14 bases lay between the germline ends. This CDR3 reads CAWSILGGSTEAFF. CDR3 in DNA: TGTGCCTGGAGTATTCTCGGAGGGTCCACTGAAGCTTTCTTT.

The chain is built from TRBV18 and TRBJ2-5; 13 bases are shared with TRBD2. Germline CDR1 KGHSH, CDR2 LQKENI. This CDR3 has 16 residues. J was trimmed by 3 bases and V by 3 bases; bases with no gene match: 4. The CDR3 region has the DNA TGTGCCAGCTCACCGACGGGACTAGCGGGAAAAGAGACCCAGTACTTC. Translating gives CASSPTGLAGKETQYF.

The V and J genes are TRBV6-5 and TRBJ1-2; TRBD1 aligns across 8 bases. The ends lost 6 bases at V and 4 bases at J; junction bases unmatched: 7. From germline, CDR1 is MNHEY and CDR2 SVGAGI. The CDR3 loop spans 14 amino acids. This CDR3 reads CASRPGQGLYGYTF. The DNA for the CDR3 is TGTGCCAGCAGACCCGGACAGGGCCTCTATGGCTACACCTTC.

The sample holds one count of this clone. The chain links TRBV30 to TRBJ2-5; 8 bases match TRBD2. From germline, CDR1 is GTSNPN and CDR2 SVGIG (reference sequence). Germline trimming cut 3 bases from V and 5 bases from J; bases unmatched to any gene: 20. The CDR3 runs 18 residues. The CDR3 here is CAWSRGSEREFVGETQYF. In DNA form, the CDR3 reads TGTGCCTGGAGCCGGGGGAGTGAGCGGGAGTTTGTCGGTGAGACCCAGTACTTC.